This T cell receptor beta chain was identified in a study of radiotherapy plus CTLA-4 blockade in lung cancer. Germline CDR1 and CDR2: WNHNN and SYGVQD (reference sequence). V dropped 3 bases and J dropped 6; count of bases not matched to a gene: 5. The CDR3 extends over 13 amino acids. Ipilimumab-mediated CTLA-4 blockade plus focal radiation was given to patients having chemo-refractory metastatic non-small-cell lung cancer. Here immunoSEQ multiplex PCR was the method, and the copy in TCRdb shows in-frame clones only, minus some. The sample has more than 75,000 clones; 60% to 75% are singletons. This TCR was sampled from a human donor with non-small cell lung cancer who had a partial response to radiotherapy plus ipilimumab. Some clones in this sample may be carry-over from other donors' samples. The source material was peripheral blood, sampled from a patient treated with radiotherapy plus ipilimumab. This chain joins TRBV10-1 and TRBJ2-7, with 7 bases identical to TRBD2. Written as DNA, the CDR3 is TGCGCCAGCAGTGAAAGGGAGGGCCGCGAGCAGTACTTC. Protein: CASSEREGREQYF.